These T cell receptor beta chains were read from a single sample in a study of shared clonotypes between healthy human individuals. Clones were read by immunoSEQ multiplex PCR, and TCRdb kept only the in-frame ones, dropping some. The data show about 580,000 clones, with 95% to 98% seen just once and around 0.3% held by the top ten. Material: naive CD8+ T cells sorted from blood. Receptor source: a young man in good health. Each CDR3 is given with its conserved first and last residue. D genes are given only for firm matches. The size of a clone is reported for some rows only, either as once, few or many, or as a class for expanded clones.

>.|TRBV28|.|TRBJ2-7
CASSWKVEGGSSYEQYF
TGTGCCAGCAGTTGGAAGGTCGAAGGTGGGTCTTCCTACGAGCAGTACTTC
>TRBD1|TRBV11-2|.|TRBJ1-5
CASSSGQGDQPQHF
TGTGCCAGCAGCTCGGGACAGGGCGATCAGCCCCAGCATTTT
>.|TRBV30|.|TRBJ1-2
CAWSGLAAVGGYTF
TGTGCCTGGAGTGGGTTGGCCGCCGTAGGCGGCTACACCTTC
>.|TRBV6-5|.|TRBJ1-4
CASSYGGQEKLFF
TGTGCCAGCAGTTACGGGGGTCAGGAAAAACTGTTTTTT
>.|TRBV30|.|TRBJ1-2
CAWMAPGRSYGYTF
TGTGCCTGGATGGCCCCGGGACGGAGCTATGGCTACACCTTC
>TRBD2|TRBV9|.|TRBJ2-5
CASSPSGTKETQYF
TGTGCCAGCAGTCCTTCCGGGACTAAAGAGACCCAGTACTTC
>.|TRBV6-8|.|TRBJ2-3
CASSHGPDTQYF
TGTGCCAGCAGTCATGGGCCAGATACGCAGTATTTT
>TRBD2|TRBV5-1|.|TRBJ2-1
CASSLGLAGVTSPSYNEQFF
TGCGCCAGCAGCTTGGGTCTAGCGGGAGTTACCTCCCCCTCCTACAATGAGCAGTTCTTC
>TRBD1|TRBV7-9|.|TRBJ2-1
CASTSGGLNEQFF
TGTGCCAGCACCTCAGGGGGCTTAAATGAGCAGTTCTTC
>TRBD2|TRBV29-1|.|TRBJ2-1
CSVRLAGGYEQFF
TGCAGCGTTAGGCTCGCGGGAGGTTATGAGCAGTTCTTC
>.|TRBV4-3|.|TRBJ2-7
CASSQDRRQVGEQYF
TGCGCCAGCAGCCAAGATAGGCGACAGGTAGGCGAGCAGTACTTC
>.|TRBV27|once|TRBJ2-7
CASSLGIYYEQYF
TGTGCCAGCAGTTTAGGGATCTACTACGAGCAGTACTTC
>TRBD1|TRBV11-2|.|TRBJ1-1
CASSPEGQGGNKAFF
TGTGCCAGCAGCCCAGAGGGACAGGGCGGAAACAAAGCTTTCTTT
>.|TRBV28|.|TRBJ1-5
CASLRAPYGNQPQHF
TGTGCCAGCCTGCGGGCTCCTTACGGCAATCAGCCCCAGCATTTT
>TRBD1|TRBV6-6|.|TRBJ1-5
CASSFPPDREQPQHF
TGTGCCAGCAGTTTCCCCCCGGACAGGGAACAGCCCCAGCATTTT
>.|TRBV11-3|.|TRBJ2-1
CASSSRDYSYNEQFF
TGTGCCAGCAGCTCGCGGGATTACTCCTACAATGAGCAGTTCTTC
>.|TRBV7-8|.|TRBJ1-3
CASSLVNSPSGNTIYF
TGTGCCAGCAGCTTAGTAAACAGCCCCTCTGGAAACACCATATATTTT
>.|TRBV5-6|.|TRBJ2-1
CASSAGAGAGSYNEQFF
TGTGCCAGCAGCGCGGGCGCAGGGGCTGGGTCCTACAATGAGCAGTTCTTC
>.|TRBV28|.|TRBJ2-7
CASSLNREQYF
TGTGCCAGCAGTTTAAATCGTGAGCAGTACTTC
>TRBD2|TRBV11-3|.|TRBJ2-1
CASSLVGTSVLNEQFF
TGTGCCAGCAGCTTGGTTGGGACTAGCGTTCTGAATGAGCAGTTCTTC
>.|TRBV10-3|.|TRBJ2-1
CAISGSTRASYNEQFF
TGTGCCATCAGTGGATCTACTAGGGCCTCCTACAATGAGCAGTTCTTC
>TRBD2|TRBV6-5|.|TRBJ2-1
CASTGSLAGDEEQFF
TGTGCCAGCACAGGCAGCCTAGCGGGAGATGAAGAGCAGTTCTTC